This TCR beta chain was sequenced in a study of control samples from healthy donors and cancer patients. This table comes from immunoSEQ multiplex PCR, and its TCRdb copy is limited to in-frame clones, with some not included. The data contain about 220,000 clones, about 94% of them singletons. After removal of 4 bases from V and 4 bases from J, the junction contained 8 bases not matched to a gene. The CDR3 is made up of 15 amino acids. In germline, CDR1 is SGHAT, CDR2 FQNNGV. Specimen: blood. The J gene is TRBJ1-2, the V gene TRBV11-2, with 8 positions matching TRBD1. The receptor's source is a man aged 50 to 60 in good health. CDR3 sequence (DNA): TGTGCCAGCAGCTCGGACAGGGTAGGGACCTATGGCTACACCTTC. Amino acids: CASSSDRVGTYGYTF.